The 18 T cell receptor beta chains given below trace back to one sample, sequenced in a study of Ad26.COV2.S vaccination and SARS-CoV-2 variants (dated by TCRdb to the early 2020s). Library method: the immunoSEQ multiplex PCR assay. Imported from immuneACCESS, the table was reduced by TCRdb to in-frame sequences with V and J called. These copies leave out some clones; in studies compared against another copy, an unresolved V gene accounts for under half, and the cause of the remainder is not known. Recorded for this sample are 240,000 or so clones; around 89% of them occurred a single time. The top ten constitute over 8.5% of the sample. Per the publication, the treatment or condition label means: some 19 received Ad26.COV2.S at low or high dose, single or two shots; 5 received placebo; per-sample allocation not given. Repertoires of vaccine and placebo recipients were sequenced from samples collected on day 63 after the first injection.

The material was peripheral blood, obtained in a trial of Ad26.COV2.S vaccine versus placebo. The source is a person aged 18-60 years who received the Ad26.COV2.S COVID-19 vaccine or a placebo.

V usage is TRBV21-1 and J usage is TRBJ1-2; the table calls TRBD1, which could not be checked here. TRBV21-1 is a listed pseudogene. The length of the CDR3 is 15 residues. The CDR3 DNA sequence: TGTGCCAGCAGCTCGGCCCTTCAGGGGTACAATGGCTACACCTTC. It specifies CASSSALQGYNGYTF.

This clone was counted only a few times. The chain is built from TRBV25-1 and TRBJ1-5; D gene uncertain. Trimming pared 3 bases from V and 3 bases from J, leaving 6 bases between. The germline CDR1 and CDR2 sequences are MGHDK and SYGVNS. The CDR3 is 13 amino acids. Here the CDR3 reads CASSDMYNQPQHF. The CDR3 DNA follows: TGTGCCAGCAGTGATATGTACAATCAGCCCCAGCATTTT.

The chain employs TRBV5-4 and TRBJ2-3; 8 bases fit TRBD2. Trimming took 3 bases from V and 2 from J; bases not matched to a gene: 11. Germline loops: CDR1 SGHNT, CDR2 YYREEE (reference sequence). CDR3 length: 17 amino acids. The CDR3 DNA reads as TGTGCCAGCAGCTCCGGGGGGCTAGCGGGCTACACAGATACGCAGTATTTT. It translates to CASSSGGLAGYTDTQYF.

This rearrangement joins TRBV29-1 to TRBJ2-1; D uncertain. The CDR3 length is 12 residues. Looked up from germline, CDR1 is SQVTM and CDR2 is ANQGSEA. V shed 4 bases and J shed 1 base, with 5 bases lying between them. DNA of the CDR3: TGCAGCGTTGCATGGTCCTACAATGAGCAGTTCTTC. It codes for CSVAWSYNEQFF.

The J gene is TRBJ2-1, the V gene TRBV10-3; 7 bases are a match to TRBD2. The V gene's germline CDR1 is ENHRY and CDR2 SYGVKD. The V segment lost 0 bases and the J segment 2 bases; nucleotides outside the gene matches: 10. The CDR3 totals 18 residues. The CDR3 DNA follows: TGTGCCATCAGTGAGTCGGGGGGGGGTCGAGCGGCCTACAATGAGCAGTTCTTC. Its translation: CAISESGGGRAAYNEQFF.

The CDR3 nucleotides are TGTGCCTGGAGGGTGGAGTCGGGAACTTCACCCCTCCACTTT. Its protein is CAWRVESGTSPLHF. This sequence joins TRBV30 and TRBJ1-6, with D unclear. Germline assignment: CDR1 GTSNPN and CDR2 SVGIG (reference sequence). Trimming left V 3 bases short and J 9 bases short, with 15 bases between. This CDR3 region has 14 residues. Using reference TRBV30 and TRBJ1-6 for the parts outside the CDR3, the full variable domain is SQTIHQWPATLVQPVGSPLSLECTVEGTSNPNLYWYRQAAGRGLQLLFYSVGIGQISSEVPQNLSASRPQDRQFILSSKKLLLSDSGFYLCAWRVESGTSPLHFGNGTRLTVT.

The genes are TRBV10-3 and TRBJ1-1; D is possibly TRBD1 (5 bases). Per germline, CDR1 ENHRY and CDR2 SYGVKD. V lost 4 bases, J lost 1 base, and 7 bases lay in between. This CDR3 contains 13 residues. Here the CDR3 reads CAISGGPNTEAFF. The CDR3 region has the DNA TGTGCCATCAGTGGGGGACCGAACACTGAAGCTTTCTTT.

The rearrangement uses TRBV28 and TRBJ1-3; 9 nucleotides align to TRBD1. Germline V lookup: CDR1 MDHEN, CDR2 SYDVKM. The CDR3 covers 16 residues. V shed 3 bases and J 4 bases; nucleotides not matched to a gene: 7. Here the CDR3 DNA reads TGTGCCAGCAGTTTTCCTACAGGGGGCAACGGAAACACCATATATTTT. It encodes CASSFPTGGNGNTIYF.

The CDR3 here is CASRIGQGGQPQHF. The CDR3, as DNA: TGTGCCAGCCGGATCGGACAGGGAGGTCAGCCCCAGCATTTT. The chain uses TRBV2 and TRBJ1-5; 8 positions agree with TRBD1. The ends lost 8 bases at V and 6 bases at J; junction bases unmatched: 9. CDR3 length equals 14 residues. CDR1 is SNHLY and CDR2 is FYNNEI in the germline V gene.

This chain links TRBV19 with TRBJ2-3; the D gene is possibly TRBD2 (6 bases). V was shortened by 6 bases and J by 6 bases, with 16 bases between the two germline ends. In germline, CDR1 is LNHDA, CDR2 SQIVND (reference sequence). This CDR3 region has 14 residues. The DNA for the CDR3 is TGTGCCAGTAGCAGGGAGGTGTTAGCCGATACGCAGTATTTT. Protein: CASSREVLADTQYF. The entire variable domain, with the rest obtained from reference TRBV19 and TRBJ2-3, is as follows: DGGITQSPKYLFRKEGQNVTLSCEQNLNHDAMYWYRQDPGQGLRLIYYSQIVNDFQKGDIAEGYSVSREKKESFPLTVTSAQKNPTAFYLCASSREVLADTQYFGPGTRLTVL.

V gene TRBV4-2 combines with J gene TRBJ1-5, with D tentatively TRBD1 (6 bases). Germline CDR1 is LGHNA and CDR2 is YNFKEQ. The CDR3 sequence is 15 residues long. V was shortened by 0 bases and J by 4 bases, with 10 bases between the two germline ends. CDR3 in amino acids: CASSQDPGANQPQHF. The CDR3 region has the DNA TGTGCCAGCAGCCAAGATCCGGGGGCGAATCAGCCCCAGCATTTT.

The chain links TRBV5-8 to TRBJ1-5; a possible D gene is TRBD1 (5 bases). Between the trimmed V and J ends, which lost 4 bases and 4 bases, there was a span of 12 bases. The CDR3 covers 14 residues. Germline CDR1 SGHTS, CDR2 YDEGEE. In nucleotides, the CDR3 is TGTGCCAGCAGCCGGGACGGGACTAATCAGCCCCAGCATTTT. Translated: CASSRDGTNQPQHF.

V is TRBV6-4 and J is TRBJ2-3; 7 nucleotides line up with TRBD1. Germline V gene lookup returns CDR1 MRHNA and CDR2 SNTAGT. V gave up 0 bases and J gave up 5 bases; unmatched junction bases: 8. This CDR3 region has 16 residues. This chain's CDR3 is CASSDSGTAPRDTQYF. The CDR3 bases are TGTGCCAGCAGTGACTCCGGGACAGCTCCGAGAGATACGCAGTATTTT.

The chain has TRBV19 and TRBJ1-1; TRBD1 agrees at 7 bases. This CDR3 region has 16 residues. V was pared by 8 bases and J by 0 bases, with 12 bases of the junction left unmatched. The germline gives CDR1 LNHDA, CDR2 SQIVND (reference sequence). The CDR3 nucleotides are TGTGCCAGTGCCACCGGGACAGCAATAATGAACACTGAAGCTTTCTTT. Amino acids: CASATGTAIMNTEAFF.

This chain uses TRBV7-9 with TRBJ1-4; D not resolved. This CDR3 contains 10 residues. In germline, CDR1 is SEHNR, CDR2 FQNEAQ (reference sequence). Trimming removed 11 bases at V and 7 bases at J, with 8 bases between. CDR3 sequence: CAGSGEKLFF. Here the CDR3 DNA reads TGTGCCGGGTCTGGTGAAAAACTGTTTTTT.

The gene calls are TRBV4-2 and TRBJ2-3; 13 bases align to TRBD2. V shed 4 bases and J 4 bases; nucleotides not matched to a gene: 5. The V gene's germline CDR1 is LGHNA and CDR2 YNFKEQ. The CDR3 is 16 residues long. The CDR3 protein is CASSLSTSGRPDTQYF. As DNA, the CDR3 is TGTGCCAGCAGCCTATCGACTAGCGGGAGGCCAGATACGCAGTATTTT.

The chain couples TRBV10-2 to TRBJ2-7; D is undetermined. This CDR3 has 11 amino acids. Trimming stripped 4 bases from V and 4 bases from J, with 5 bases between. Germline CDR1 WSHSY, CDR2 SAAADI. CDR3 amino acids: CASSGAYEQYF. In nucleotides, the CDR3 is TGCGCCAGCAGTGGGGCATACGAGCAGTACTTC.

CDR3 coding DNA: TGCAGTGCTAGTGGAGAGACCCAGTACTTC. Its protein product is CSASGETQYF. V is TRBV20-1 and J is TRBJ2-5; the D is unclear. Looked up from germline, CDR1 is DFQATT and CDR2 is SNEGSKA (reference sequence). CDR3 length equals 10 residues. Trimming removed 3 bases from V and 4 bases from J, with 3 bases in between.